This T cell receptor beta chain emerged from a study of blood T cell repertoires in COVID-19. Across the whole study: COVID-19 samples collected from the United States, Italy and Spain covered acute and convalescent phases. Sources were T cells, B-cell-depleted T cells, or PBMCs; the material itself was cDNA or gDNA.

In the authors' workflow: Estimation of nucleated cell counts was performed using reference gene primer amplification. Libraries were prepared by immunoSEQ multiplex PCR; TCRdb keeps only in-frame clonotypes and omits some of them. That table supplies the V and J calls and clone size; D and trimming were determined from the DNA. The profile covers roughly 88,000 clones, with around 90% appearing a single time and about 17% taken by the ten largest. The CDR3 length is 13 residues. CDR1 is LNHDA, CDR2 SQIVND, per germline (reference sequence). Deletions cut 5 bases from V and 12 bases from J, with 19 bases between. A Seattle source enrolled patients during active infection and followed them longitudinally.

Specimen: peripheral blood. The chain joins TRBV19 to TRBJ2-5; D may be TRBD2 (7 bases). The clonotype was recovered from a woman in her fifties or sixties with COVID-19, enrolled during active disease. The CDR3: CASSAGGAERKYF. Written as DNA, the CDR3 is TGTGCCAGTAGTGCTGGGGGGGCAGAGAGGAAGTACTTC.